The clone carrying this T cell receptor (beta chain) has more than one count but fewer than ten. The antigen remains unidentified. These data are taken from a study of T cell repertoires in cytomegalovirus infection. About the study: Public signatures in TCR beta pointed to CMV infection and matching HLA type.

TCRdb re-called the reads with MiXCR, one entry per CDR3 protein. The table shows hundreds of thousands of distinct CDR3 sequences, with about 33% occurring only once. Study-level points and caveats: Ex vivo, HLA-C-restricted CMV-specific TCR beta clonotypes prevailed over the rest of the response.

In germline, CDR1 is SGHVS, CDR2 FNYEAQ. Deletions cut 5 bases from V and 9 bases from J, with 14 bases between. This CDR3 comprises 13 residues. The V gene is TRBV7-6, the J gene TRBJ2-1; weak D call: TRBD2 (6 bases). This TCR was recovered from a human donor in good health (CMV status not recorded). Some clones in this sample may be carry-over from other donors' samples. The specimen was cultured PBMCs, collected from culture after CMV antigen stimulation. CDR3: CASSPDTGVEQFF. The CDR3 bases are TGTGCCAGCAGCCCCGACACGGGGGTTGAGCAGTTCTTC.